What follows are 22 T cell receptor beta chains derived from one specimen sequenced in a study of blood T cell repertoires in COVID-19 (dated by TCRdb to about 2020). The library was generated by the immunoSEQ multiplex PCR assay. Entries here come from immuneACCESS through TCRdb and include only in-frame sequences with V and J called. Some clones fail to appear in such tables; in the studies checked, an unresolved V gene covers under half of the shortfall, and the cause of the remainder is unknown. A total of about 180,000 clones appear in this sample, about 85% of them only once. Less than 3.5% of the sample is in the top ten clones. The sequencing input was peripheral blood. These receptors were obtained from a woman aged 25 to 39 with active or convalescent COVID-19.

This sequence joins TRBV5-4 and TRBJ2-2; 8 bases are a match to TRBD2. The germline gives CDR1 SGHNT, CDR2 YYREEE (reference sequence). The CDR3 has 14 amino acids. The V gene end was trimmed by 4 bases and the J gene end by 6 bases; junction bases not matched to a gene: 5. CDR3 residues: CASSLELAAGELFF. The CDR3 region has the DNA TGTGCCAGCAGCCTCGAACTAGCGGCCGGGGAGCTGTTTTTT.

This chain joins TRBV29-1 and TRBJ1-2, with 11 nucleotides matching TRBD1. The CDR3 runs 14 residues. CDR1 is SQVTM and CDR2 is ANQGSEA in the germline V gene. Unmatched junction bases numbered 11, after V lost 6 bases and J lost 8 bases. CDR3 residues: CSVVPRDRGFGYTF. The CDR3 nucleotides are TGCAGCGTGGTGCCCCGGGACAGGGGGTTCGGCTACACCTTC.

The V call is TRBV11-3, the J call TRBJ2-3; tentative D call: TRBD1 (6 bases). This CDR3 contains 16 residues. The germline V gene has CDR1 SGHNT and CDR2 YENEEA. Trimming left V 2 bases short and J 1 base short, with 13 bases between. CDR3 amino acids: CASSLLGARGTDTQYF. CDR3 coding DNA: TGTGCCAGCAGCTTACTGGGGGCGCGGGGCACAGATACGCAGTATTTT.

This clone was observed a handful of times. The V gene is TRBV5-6, the J gene TRBJ1-2; D is unclear. The CDR3 is 13 amino acids. V gave up 6 bases and J gave up 7 bases, with 16 bases separating them. Germline V CDR1 and CDR2: SGHDT, YYEEEE. Here the CDR3 reads CASTHPVRIGYTF. The DNA for the CDR3 is TGTGCCAGCACCCACCCGGTGAGGATTGGCTACACCTTC.

V and J are TRBV27 and TRBJ2-7; maybe TRBD1 (5 bases). CDR1 is MNHEY, CDR2 SMNVEV, per germline (reference sequence). The CDR3 contains 14 residues. The V and J ends lost 3 bases and 5 bases respectively, with 14 bases between them. The CDR3 reads CASSLTPRGHEQYF. CDR3 bases: TGTGCCAGCAGTTTGACCCCAAGGGGCCACGAGCAGTACTTC.

This chain joins TRBV7-2 and TRBJ1-2, with D unclear. The germline gives CDR1 SGHTA, CDR2 FQGNSA. This CDR3 is 14 amino acids long. Trimming left V 3 bases short and J 0 bases short, with 8 bases between. The DNA for the CDR3 is TGTGCCAGCAGCTTCGGGAGCCCTAACTATGGCTACACCTTC. Amino acids: CASSFGSPNYGYTF. The full variable domain, its missing parts supplied by reference TRBV7-2 and TRBJ1-2, is GAGVSQSPSNKVTEKGKDVELRCDPISGHTALYWYRQSLGQGLEFLIYFQGNSAPDKSGLPSDRFSAERTGGSVSTLTIQRTQQEDSAVYLCASSFGSPNYGYTFGSGTRLTVV.

This clone was picked up one time. This rearrangement joins TRBV7-9 to TRBJ1-4; D gene unclear. Germline loops: CDR1 SEHNR, CDR2 FQNEAQ (reference sequence). The CDR3 runs to 16 residues. The V gene lost 2 bases and the J gene lost 2 bases, with 12 bases spanning the gap. CDR3 loop: CASSLFPRGTNEKLFF. Here the CDR3 DNA reads TGTGCCAGCAGCTTATTCCCGAGAGGCACTAATGAAAAACTGTTTTTT. The whole variable domain, remainder taken from reference TRBV7-9 and TRBJ1-4, is DTGVSQNPRHKITKRGQNVTFRCDPISEHNRLYWYRQTLGQGPEFLTYFQNEAQLEKSRLLSDRFSAERPKGSFSTLEIQRTEQGDSAMYLCASSLFPRGTNEKLFFGSGTQLSVL.

A few counts support this clone. V usage is TRBV30 and J usage is TRBJ1-2; weak D call: TRBD1 (5 bases). V was trimmed by 7 bases and J by 1 base, leaving 10 bases between them. CDR3 length equals 12 residues. CDR1 and CDR2 (germline): GTSNPN, SVGIG (reference sequence). CDR3 DNA: TGTGCCTCAAGTAGGGGTAACTATGGCTACACCTTC. It yields the protein CASSRGNYGYTF. The whole variable domain, filled in from reference TRBV30 and TRBJ1-2, reads SQTIHQWPATLVQPVGSPLSLECTVEGTSNPNLYWYRQAAGRGLQLLFYSVGIGQISSEVPQNLSASRPQDRQFILSSKKLLLSDSGFYLCASSRGNYGYTFGSGTRLTVV.

The chain is built from TRBV19 and TRBJ2-7, with D possibly being TRBD1 (6 bases). Germline-derived CDR1 and CDR2 are LNHDA and SQIVND (reference sequence). The CDR3 consists of 17 residues. The V end lost 3 bases, the J end lost 2 bases, and 20 bases lay between the germline ends. CDR3 coding DNA: TGTGCCAGTAGTATGGTGCCTGGAGGACAGTGGCCCTACGAGCAGTACTTC. Translation: CASSMVPGGQWPYEQYF.

The chain uses TRBV11-2 and TRBJ2-7; TRBD2 matches 14 bases. The CDR3 sequence is 15 residues long. Trimming removed 6 bases from V and 1 base from J; junction bases left unmatched: 2. Germline CDR1 is SGHAT and CDR2 is FQNNGV. The CDR3 DNA follows: TGTGCCAGCAGGAGACTAGCGGGAGGGTCCTACGAGCAGTACTTC. This gives the protein CASRRLAGGSYEQYF.

The rearrangement joins TRBV14 to TRBJ1-1; D not resolved. In germline, CDR1 is SGHDN, CDR2 FVKESK. V lost 0 bases and J lost 1, with 12 bases in between. CDR3 length: 16 residues. The CDR3: CASSQELGEGNTEAFF. In DNA form, the CDR3 reads TGTGCCAGCAGCCAAGAACTGGGAGAGGGGAACACTGAAGCTTTCTTT.

This clone was seen once. The chain couples TRBV18 to TRBJ1-4, with 10 bases aligning to TRBD1. The CDR3 runs to 15 residues. From germline, CDR1 is KGHSH and CDR2 LQKENI. Losses at the gene ends were 3 bases for V and 4 bases for J; bases not matched to a gene: 2. The chain's CDR3 is CASSPGTGVNEKLFF. The CDR3, as DNA: TGTGCCAGCTCACCCGGGACAGGGGTTAATGAAAAACTGTTTTTT.

The CDR3 is CASSVGLAGGIYEQYF. The CDR3 DNA reads TGTGCCAGCAGTGTAGGACTAGCGGGAGGAATCTACGAGCAGTACTTC. The chain links TRBV28 to TRBJ2-7, with 14 bases identical to TRBD2. V gave up 5 bases and J gave up 3 bases; unmatched junction bases: 6. Germline loops: CDR1 MDHEN, CDR2 SYDVKM. CDR3 size: 16 residues. The whole variable domain, filled in from reference TRBV28 and TRBJ2-7, reads DVKVTQSSRYLVKRTGEKVFLECVQDMDHENMFWYRQDPGLGLRLIYFSYDVKMKEKGDIPEGYSVSREKKERFSLILESASTNQTSMYLCASSVGLAGGIYEQYFGPGTRLTVT.

This clone is a singleton in its sample. The V gene is TRBV5-1, the J gene TRBJ2-7; 8 bases align to TRBD1. The junction had 11 bases not matched to a gene; V was cut back by 0 bases and J by 3 bases. The length of the CDR3 is 17 residues. CDR1 is SGHRS and CDR2 is YFSETQ in the germline V gene. The CDR3 region has the DNA TGCGCCAGCAGCTTGGCCTCAGGGGGCCGGATCGTCTACGAGCAGTACTTC. Translation gives CASSLASGGRIVYEQYF.

The V and J genes are TRBV10-3 and TRBJ2-3; 7 bases are shared with TRBD1. The CDR3 is 16 residues long. In germline, CDR1 is ENHRY, CDR2 SYGVKD. V lost 2 bases and J lost 0; bases outside the gene matches: 5. The CDR3 loop is CAISEATGASTDTQYF. CDR3 DNA sequence: TGTGCCATCAGTGAGGCCACAGGGGCTAGCACAGATACGCAGTATTTT.

The chain's CDR3 is CASSLNPARGGETQYF. Written as DNA, the CDR3 is TGTGCCAGCAGCTTAAATCCTGCGCGGGGGGGAGAGACCCAGTACTTC. This chain links TRBV7-6 with TRBJ2-5; 9 bases match TRBD2. The V gene end was trimmed by 2 bases and the J gene end by 4 bases; junction bases not matched to a gene: 8. Germline V gene data show CDR1 as SGHVS and CDR2 as FNYEAQ. The CDR3 length is 16 residues.

This clone was counted between two and nine times. V and J are TRBV9 and TRBJ2-1; 9 bases match TRBD1. This CDR3 region has 16 residues. CDR1 is SGDLS and CDR2 is YYNGEE in the germline V gene. V was pared by 0 bases and J by 6 bases, with 7 bases of the junction left unmatched. DNA of the CDR3: TGTGCCAGCAGCGTAGCTCGGGGACAGGGCCTCAATGAGCAGTTCTTC. It encodes CASSVARGQGLNEQFF.

This sequence joins TRBV6-5 and TRBJ2-2, with D perhaps matching TRBD2 (6 bases). V dropped 3 bases and J dropped 6 bases, with 14 bases sitting between them. The CDR3 length is 15 residues. The germline V gene has CDR1 MNHEY and CDR2 SVGAGI. The CDR3 region has the DNA TGTGCCAGCAGTTATGTTACTAGCAATTCCGGGGAGCTGTTTTTT. Protein product: CASSYVTSNSGELFF.

This clone was observed a single time. The rearrangement links TRBV11-2 to TRBJ2-6; TRBD1 is a possible D gene (6 bases). Germline assignment: CDR1 SGHAT and CDR2 FQNNGV. The V end was cut by 5 bases, the J end by 0 bases, with 8 bases between. The length of the CDR3 is 15 residues. Written as DNA, the CDR3 is TGTGCCAGCAGCGGACAGTACTCTGGGGCCAACGTCCTGACTTTC. Translating it yields CASSGQYSGANVLTF.

The rearrangement joins TRBV24-1 to TRBJ2-1; the match to TRBD1 covers 12 bases. Trimming took 7 bases from V and 9 from J; bases not matched to a gene: 6. From germline, CDR1 is KGHDR and CDR2 SFDVKD. CDR3 size: 14 residues. CDR3 sequence reads: CATRGQGARGEQFF. The DNA of the CDR3 is TGTGCCACCAGGGGACAGGGGGCAAGGGGTGAGCAGTTCTTC.

The chain couples TRBV3-1 (or the pseudogene TRBV3-2) to TRBJ2-5; TRBD1 matches 9 bases. Trimming took 2 bases from V and 5 from J; bases not matched to a gene: 3. The CDR3 is 14 amino acids. The V gene's germline CDR1 is LGHDT and CDR2 YNNKEL (reference sequence). The CDR3 spells CASSQTGGPETQYF. The CDR3 DNA reads TGTGCCAGCAGCCAAACAGGGGGCCCTGAGACCCAGTACTTC.

The genes are TRBV5-1 and TRBJ2-3; D is perhaps TRBD2 (5 bases). Germline V gene sequence: CDR1 SGHRS, CDR2 YFSETQ. The V gene lost 4 bases and the J gene lost 0 bases, with 15 bases spanning the gap. The CDR3 spans 16 residues. The CDR3 protein is CASSAGTSTSTDTQYF. The CDR3 nucleotides are TGCGCCAGCAGCGCTGGAACTAGTACTAGCACAGATACGCAGTATTTT.